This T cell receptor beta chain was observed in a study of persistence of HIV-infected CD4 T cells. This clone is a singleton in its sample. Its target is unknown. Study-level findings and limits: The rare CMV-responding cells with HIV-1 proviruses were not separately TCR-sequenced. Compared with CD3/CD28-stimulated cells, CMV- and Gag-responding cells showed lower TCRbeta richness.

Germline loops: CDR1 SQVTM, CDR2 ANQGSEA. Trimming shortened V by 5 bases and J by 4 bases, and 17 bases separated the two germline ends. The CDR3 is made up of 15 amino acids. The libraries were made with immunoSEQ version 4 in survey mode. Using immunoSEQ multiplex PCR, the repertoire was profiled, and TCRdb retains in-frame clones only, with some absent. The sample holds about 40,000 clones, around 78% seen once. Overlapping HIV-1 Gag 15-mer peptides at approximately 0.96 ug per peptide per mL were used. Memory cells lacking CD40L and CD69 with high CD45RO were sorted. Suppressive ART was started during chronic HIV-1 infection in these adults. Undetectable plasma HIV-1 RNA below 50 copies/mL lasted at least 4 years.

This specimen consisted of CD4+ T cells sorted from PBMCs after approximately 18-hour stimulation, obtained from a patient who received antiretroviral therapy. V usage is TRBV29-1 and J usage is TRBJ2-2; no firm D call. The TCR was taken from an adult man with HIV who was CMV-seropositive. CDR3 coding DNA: TGCAGCGTTAACAGCCTAGTAGGAGCCACCGGGGAGCTGTTTTTT. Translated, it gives CSVNSLVGATGELFF.